The 3 T cell receptor beta chains given below trace back to one sample, sequenced in a study of T cells in women clearing cervical HPV infection. Method: immunoSEQ multiplex PCR; TCRdb's copy keeps in-frame clones and lacks some. The sample table includes approximately 35,000 clones. The sequenced sample consisted of blood buffy coat. These receptors were collected from a woman between 18 and 70 years old with a cervical HPV16 infection that either progressed to CIN3+ or cleared (not recorded which).

A word on this clone: The read is 3 residues too short to cover the CDR3 end, so that end is filled in from the germline J gene. The V and J genes are TRBV5-1 and TRBJ2-5, with 10 bases fitting TRBD2. Germline V CDR1 and CDR2: SGHRS, YFSETQ. V gave up 0 bases and J gave up 0 bases; unmatched junction bases: 2. The CDR3 is 16 residues long. CDR3 region: CASSLALAGDQETQYF. The CDR3 bases that were read are TGCGCCAGCAGCTTGGCCCTAGCGGGGGACCAAGAGACC.

Details on this clone: One end of the junction does not line up with germline, which may come from a read error. The CDR3 end is not reached by the read, which stops 3 residues before it; the germline J gene fills it in. This chain links TRBV4-2 with TRBJ2-2; the D gene could be TRBD1 or TRBD2 (5 bases each). This CDR3 has 12 residues. Germline V gene data show CDR1 as LGHNA and CDR2 as YNFKEQ. The chain's CDR3 is CASSRGVGELFF. The sequenced CDR3 bases are TGCGCCAGCAGCAGAGGGGTCGGGGAG.

Notes on this clone: The read is 3 residues too short to cover the CDR3 end, so that end is filled in from the germline J gene. The rearrangement uses TRBV2 and TRBJ2-3, with D maybe TRBD1 (6 bases). Looked up from germline, CDR1 is SNHLY and CDR2 is FYNNEI. The CDR3 is 12 residues long. The CDR3 is CATADSLGPQYF. Partial CDR3 DNA: TGTGCCACCGCGGACAGTTTAGGGCCG.